This T cell receptor beta chain appears in the sequencing data of a study of cytomegalovirus exposure and HLA in healthy donors. The wider study: As an earlier analysis found, about 179 million T cells yielded 95 million to 130 million unique TCR beta sequences.

The PCR made use of 60 Vbeta and 13 Jbeta primers. The protocol was immunoSEQ multiplex PCR, while the TCRdb copy is restricted to in-frame clones and leaves out a portion. The table has some 130,000 clones, about 66% seen once. This CDR3 is 15 amino acids long. V lost 4 bases, J lost 1 base, and 12 bases lay in between. CDR1 ENHRY and CDR2 SYGVKD come from the germline V gene. Study findings and constraints: When analyzed later, the rates of TCR association showed variation by HLA locus, with DRB1 the most and HLA-C the fewest. In the analysis, some V segments, TRBV6-2 and TRBV6-3 included, were excluded as indistinguishable. Apart from CMV serostatus, no immune exposure information was available.

Details on this clone: The antigen remains undetermined.

The receptor comes from a human donor in good health. The rearrangement links TRBV10-3 to TRBJ2-3; a weak D match, TRBD2 (6 bases). The sample consisted of PBMCs. This CDR3 is CAISGSGSRTDTQYF. DNA for the CDR3: TGTGCCATCAGTGGATCCGGGAGTCGCACAGATACGCAGTATTTT.